Reported below is one TCR beta chain. The entry originates in a study of blood T cell repertoires in COVID-19. In the study overall: Acute-phase and convalescent COVID-19 samples originated in the United States, Italy and Spain. The analysed material was cDNA or gDNA that came from T cells, B-cell-depleted T cells, or PBMCs.

Libraries were prepared by immunoSEQ multiplex PCR; TCRdb keeps only in-frame clonotypes and omits some of them. The sample records about 370,000 clones, roughly 91% being singletons. Grouping used clinical history reported by participants in a survey and questionnaire. Cohort 3 recovery required two negative PCRs, clearance, or symptom resolution. The V end lost 3 bases, the J end lost 6 bases, and 17 bases lay between the germline ends. The CDR3 length is 15 residues. Germline V gene lookup returns CDR1 KGHDR and CDR2 SFDVKD. The rearrangement links TRBV24-1 to TRBJ2-7, with D possibly TRBD2 on 6 matching bases. Sequencing input: PBMCs or T cells enriched from blood (not recorded which). The TCR was taken from a woman in her 30s who had recovered from COVID-19. This CDR3 is CATSDAGTPDVEQYF. The CDR3 bases are TGTGCCACCAGTGATGCCGGGACTCCGGATGTCGAGCAGTACTTC.